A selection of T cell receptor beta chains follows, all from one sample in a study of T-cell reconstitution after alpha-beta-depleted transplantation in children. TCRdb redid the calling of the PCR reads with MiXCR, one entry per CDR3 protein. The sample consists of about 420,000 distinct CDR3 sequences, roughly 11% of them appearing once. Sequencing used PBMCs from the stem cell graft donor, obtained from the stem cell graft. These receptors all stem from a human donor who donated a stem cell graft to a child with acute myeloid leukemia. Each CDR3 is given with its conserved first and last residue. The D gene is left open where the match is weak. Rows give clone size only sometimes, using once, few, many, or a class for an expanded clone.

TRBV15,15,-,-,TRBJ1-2,CATSKAAGGAGGYTF,TGTGCCACCAGCAAAGCCGCCGGGGGAGCGGGCGGCTACACCTTC
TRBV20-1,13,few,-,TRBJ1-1,CSGRKDLNTEAFF,TGCAGTGGAAGGAAAGACTTGAACACTGAAGCTTTCTTT
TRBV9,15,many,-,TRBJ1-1,CASSVGPVTNTEAFF,TGTGCCAGCAGCGTAGGGCCTGTGACGAACACTGAAGCTTTCTTT
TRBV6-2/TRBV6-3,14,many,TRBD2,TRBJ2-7,CASSSRLADYEQYF,TGTGCCAGCAGTTCTCGACTAGCGGACTACGAGCAGTACTTC
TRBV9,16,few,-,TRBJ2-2,CASSVALNSNTGELFF,TGTGCCAGCAGCGTAGCCCTGAACTCGAACACCGGGGAGCTGTTTTTT
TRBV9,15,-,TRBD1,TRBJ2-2,CASSVTGGAVGELFF,TGTGCCAGCAGCGTTACAGGGGGCGCGGTCGGGGAGCTGTTTTTT
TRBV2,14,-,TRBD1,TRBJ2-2,CAYWGTGDTGELFF,TGTGCTTACTGGGGGACAGGGGATACCGGGGAGCTGTTTTTT
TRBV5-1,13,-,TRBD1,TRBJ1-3,CASSFDRGNTIYF,TGCGCCAGCAGCTTCGACAGGGGGAACACCATATATTTT
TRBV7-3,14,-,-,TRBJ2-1,CASSFSGGENEQFF,TGTGCCAGCAGCTTCTCGGGTGGGGAGAATGAGCAGTTCTTC
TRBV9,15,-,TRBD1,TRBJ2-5,CASSLQTGGWETQYF,TGTGCCAGCAGCCTACAAACAGGGGGCTGGGAGACCCAGTACTTC
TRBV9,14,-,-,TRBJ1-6,CASSVETSGSPLHF,TGTGCCAGCAGCGTAGAAACGTCAGGTTCACCCCTCCACTTT
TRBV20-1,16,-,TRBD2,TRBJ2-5,CSAWRASGGNQETQYF,TGCAGTGCATGGCGGGCTAGCGGGGGAAATCAAGAGACCCAGTACTTC
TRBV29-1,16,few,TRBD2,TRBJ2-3,CSVLRGGLAGTDTQYF,TGCAGCGTTTTGCGGGGGGGCTTAGCAGGCACAGATACGCAGTATTTT
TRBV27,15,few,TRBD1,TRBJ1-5,CASSRTGVSNQPQHF,TGTGCCAGCAGTCGGACAGGGGTAAGCAATCAGCCCCAGCATTTT
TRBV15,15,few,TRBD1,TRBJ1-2,CATSRSVTGTYGYTF,TGTGCCACCAGCAGATCCGTGACAGGGACATATGGCTACACCTTC
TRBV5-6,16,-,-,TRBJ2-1,CASTSEGLWRENEQFF,TGTGCCAGCACCTCTGAGGGTTTGTGGAGGGAGAATGAGCAGTTCTTC
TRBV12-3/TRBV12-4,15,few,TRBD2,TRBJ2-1,CASSFLAGPYNEQFF,TGTGCCAGCAGTTTTCTAGCGGGACCTTACAATGAGCAGTTCTTC
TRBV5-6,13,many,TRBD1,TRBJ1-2,CASSWGQGYGYTF,TGTGCCAGCAGCTGGGGACAGGGATATGGCTACACCTTC
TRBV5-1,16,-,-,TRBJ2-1,CASSLPGPVPYNDQFF,TGCGCCAGCAGCCTACCCGGACCGGTCCCCTACAATGACCAGTTCTTC
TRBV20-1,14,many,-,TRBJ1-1,CSAREGGEDTEAFF,TGCAGTGCTAGAGAGGGGGGAGAAGACACTGAAGCTTTCTTT
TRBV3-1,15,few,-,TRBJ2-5,CASRKSSRDQETQYF,TGTGCCAGCAGAAAGTCATCTCGGGACCAAGAGACCCAGTACTTC
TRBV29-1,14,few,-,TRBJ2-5,CSVELRLVRETQYF,TGCAGCGTTGAGTTGCGGCTAGTGAGAGAGACCCAGTACTTC
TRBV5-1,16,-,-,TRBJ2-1,CASSQEPGLSYNEQFF,TGCGCCAGCAGCCAAGAACCGGGACTTTCCTACAATGAGCAGTTCTTC
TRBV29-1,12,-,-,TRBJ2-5,CSAAAAQETQYF,TGCAGCGCCGCAGCGGCACAAGAGACCCAGTACTTC
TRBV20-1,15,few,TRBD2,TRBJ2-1,CSAPPSGGPNNEQFF,TGCAGTGCTCCTCCTAGCGGGGGGCCGAACAATGAGCAGTTCTTC
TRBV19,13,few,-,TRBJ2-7,CASSGALTYEQYF,TGTGCCAGTAGCGGCGCTTTAACCTACGAGCAGTACTTC
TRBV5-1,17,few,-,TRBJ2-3,CASSRQRALGGTDTQYF,TGCGCCAGCAGCCGTCAGCGGGCCCTCGGAGGCACAGATACGCAGTATTTT
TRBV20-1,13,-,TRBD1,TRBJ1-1,CSALGRGRGEAFF,TGCAGTGCGCTGGGGAGGGGGCGAGGTGAAGCTTTCTTT
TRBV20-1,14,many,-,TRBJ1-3,CSANGQSSGNTIYF,TGCAGTGCAAACGGACAGAGCTCTGGAAACACCATATATTTT
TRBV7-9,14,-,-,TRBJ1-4,CASSRDSTNEKLFF,TGTGCCAGCAGCCGGGACTCCACTAATGAAAAACTGTTTTTT
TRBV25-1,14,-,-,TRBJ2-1,CASSLTGMRNEQFF,TGTGCCAGCAGCCTAACAGGGATGCGCAATGAGCAGTTCTTC
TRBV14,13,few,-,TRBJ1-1,CASSQTKGTEAFF,TGTGCCAGCAGCCAAACGAAGGGCACTGAAGCTTTCTTT
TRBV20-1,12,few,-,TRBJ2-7,CSASVRGYEQYF,TGCAGTGCTAGTGTCCGGGGCTACGAGCAGTACTTC
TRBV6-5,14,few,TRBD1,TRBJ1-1,CASSYLDRGQGAFF,TGTGCCAGCAGTTACCTAGACAGGGGGCAGGGAGCTTTCTTT
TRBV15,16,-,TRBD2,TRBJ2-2,CATSPDGRGAGGELFF,TGTGCCACCAGCCCAGATGGGCGGGGGGCCGGCGGGGAGCTGTTTTTT
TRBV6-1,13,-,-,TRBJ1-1,CASRQTRNTEAFF,TGTGCCAGCCGTCAAACGCGGAACACTGAAGCTTTCTTT
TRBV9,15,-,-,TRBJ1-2,CASSVSRGFHYGYTF,TGTGCCAGCAGCGTCTCAAGGGGGTTTCACTATGGCTACACCTTC
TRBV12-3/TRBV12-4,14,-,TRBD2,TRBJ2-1,CASRPGGSYNEQFF,TGTGCCAGCAGACCGGGGGGCTCCTACAATGAGCAGTTCTTC
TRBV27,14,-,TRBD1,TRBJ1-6,CASRPDRDSSPLHF,TGTGCCAGCAGACCCGACAGGGATTCATCACCCCTCCACTTT
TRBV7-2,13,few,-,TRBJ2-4,CASSLEHANIQYF,TGTGCCAGCAGCTTAGAACACGCGAACATTCAGTACTTC
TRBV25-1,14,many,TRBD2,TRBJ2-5,CASSERGGRETQYF,TGTGCCAGCAGTGAGCGGGGGGGCCGTGAGACCCAGTACTTC
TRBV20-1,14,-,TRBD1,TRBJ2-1,CSARDRRGYNEQFF,TGCAGTGCCAGGGACAGGCGTGGATACAATGAGCAGTTCTTC
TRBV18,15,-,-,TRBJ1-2,CASSPPLARDYGYTF,TGTGCCAGCTCACCACCTCTGGCCAGGGACTATGGCTACACCTTC
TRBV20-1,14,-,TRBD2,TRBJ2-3,CSTDGLAVSNTQYF,TGCAGCACCGATGGTCTAGCGGTGTCGAATACGCAGTATTTT
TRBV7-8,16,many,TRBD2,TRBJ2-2,CASSAPGTSVTGELFF,TGTGCCAGCAGCGCCCCCGGGACTAGCGTTACCGGGGAGCTGTTTTTT
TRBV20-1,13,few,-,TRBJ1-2,CNPRGRGDDGYTF,TGCAACCCCAGGGGTCGGGGCGATGATGGCTACACCTTC